A selection of T cell receptor beta chains follows, all from one sample in a study of T cells expressing NK-cell markers. TCRdb reprocessed the 5' RACE reads and keeps a single row for each CDR3 protein, giving no DNA. In total, the table holds about 440,000 distinct CDR3 sequences. The sequenced material came from blood T cells: a sorted CD56 or NKG2C T cell subset, CD4+ or CD8+ T cells, or bulk PBMC T cells (not recorded which). The receptors shown here come from a woman aged 18-70 years in good health. Both conserved end residues are part of each CDR3. Each record gives: V gene, J gene, CDR3 protein.

TRBV7-8	TRBJ2-3	CASSLGLAGGEDTQYF
TRBV6-2/TRBV6-3	TRBJ1-6	CASSHRDSNSPLHF
TRBV5-6	TRBJ1-1	CASSLSYWGTEAFF
TRBV27	TRBJ2-7	CASSLVSGSYEQYF
TRBV27	TRBJ2-3	CASSLSPPADPTDTQYF
TRBV4-3	TRBJ2-1	CASSQAGGGYNEQFF
TRBV5-5	TRBJ1-5	CASSLEGYNQPQHF
TRBV7-9	TRBJ1-2	CASSPIQGLGDGYTF
TRBV7-3	TRBJ1-2	CASSLTGGRGVIPGGYTF
TRBV7-2	TRBJ2-3	CASSRGPGDTQYF
TRBV11-2	TRBJ1-2	CASSPTERANYGYTF
TRBV20-1	TRBJ1-5	CSATGQGTHQPQHF
TRBV4-3	TRBJ1-1	CASSPNYVEMGTEAFF
TRBV29-1	TRBJ1-2	CSVEGRIYGYTF
TRBV7-2	TRBJ2-1	CASSPSGTFYNEQFF
TRBV24-1	TRBJ2-1	CATSDPGGDFYNEQFF
TRBV4-3	TRBJ2-5	CASSQALPGLSPGGTQYF
TRBV30	TRBJ1-2	CAWSVRGRWNYGYTF
TRBV12-3/TRBV12-4	TRBJ2-5	CASSSRGEARTQYF
TRBV12-5	TRBJ2-3	CASGLASDRVVPTDTQYF
TRBV7-9	TRBJ1-1	CASSREGQGAFF
TRBV4-2	TRBJ2-7	CASSPTYPDTAYEQYF
TRBV6-2/TRBV6-3	TRBJ2-5	CASGRGQETQYF
TRBV2	TRBJ2-2	CASTSLAPNTGELFF
TRBV11-3	TRBJ2-1	CASSLAEGTEYNEQFF
TRBV12-3/TRBV12-4	TRBJ2-1	CASSLIRGALVHEQFF
TRBV6-5	TRBJ2-1	CASSYRPLGYNEQFF
TRBV5-1	TRBJ2-1	CASSLVGTHSYNEQFF
TRBV29-1	TRBJ2-5	CSGDVGKETQYF
TRBV6-5	TRBJ1-1	CASTTGGTEAFF